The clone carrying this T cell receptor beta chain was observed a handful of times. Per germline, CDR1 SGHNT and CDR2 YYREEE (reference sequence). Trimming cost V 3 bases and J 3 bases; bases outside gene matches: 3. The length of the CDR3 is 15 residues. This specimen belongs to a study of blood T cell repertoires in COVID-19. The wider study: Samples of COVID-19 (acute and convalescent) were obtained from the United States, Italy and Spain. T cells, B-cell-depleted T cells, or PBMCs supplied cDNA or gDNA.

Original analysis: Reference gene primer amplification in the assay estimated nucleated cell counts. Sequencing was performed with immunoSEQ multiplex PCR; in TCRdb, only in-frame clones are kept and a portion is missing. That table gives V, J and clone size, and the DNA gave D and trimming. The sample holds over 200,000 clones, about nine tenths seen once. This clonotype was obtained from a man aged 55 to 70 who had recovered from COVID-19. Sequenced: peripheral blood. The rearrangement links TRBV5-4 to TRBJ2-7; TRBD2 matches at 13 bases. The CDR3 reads CASSSRTSGGYEQYF. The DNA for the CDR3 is TGTGCCAGCAGCTCTCGGACTAGCGGGGGCTACGAGCAGTACTTC.